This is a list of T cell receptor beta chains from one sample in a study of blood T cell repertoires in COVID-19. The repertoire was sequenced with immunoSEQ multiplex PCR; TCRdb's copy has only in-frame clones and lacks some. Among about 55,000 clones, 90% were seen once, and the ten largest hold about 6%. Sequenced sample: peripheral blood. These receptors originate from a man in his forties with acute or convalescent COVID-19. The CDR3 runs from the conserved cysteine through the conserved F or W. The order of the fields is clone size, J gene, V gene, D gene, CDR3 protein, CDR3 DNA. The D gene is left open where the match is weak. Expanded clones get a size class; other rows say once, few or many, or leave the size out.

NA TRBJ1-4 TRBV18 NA CASSPWAGTNEKLFF TGTGCCAGCTCACCTTGGGCGGGAACTAATGAAAAACTGTTTTTT
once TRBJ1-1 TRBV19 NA CASTPRWRGGTEAFF TGTGCCAGTACCCCACGTTGGAGGGGAGGTACTGAAGCTTTCTTT
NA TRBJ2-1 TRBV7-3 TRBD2 CASSLAGTSGSNEQFF TGTGCCAGCAGCTTAGCCGGGACTAGCGGGAGCAATGAGCAGTTCTTC
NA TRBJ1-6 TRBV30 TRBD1 CACSGTGNSPLHF TGTGCCTGCTCAGGGACAGGAAATTCACCCCTCCACTTT
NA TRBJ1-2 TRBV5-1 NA CASSLAARDTYGYTF TGCGCCAGCAGCTTGGCCGCCCGGGACACCTATGGCTACACCTTC
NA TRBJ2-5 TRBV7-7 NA CASSLRVEYGETQYF TGTGCCAGCAGCTTACGGGTAGAATATGGCGAGACCCAGTACTTC
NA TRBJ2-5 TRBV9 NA CASSEYQGGGETQYF TGTGCCAGCAGCGAGTACCAGGGTGGAGGGGAGACCCAGTACTTC
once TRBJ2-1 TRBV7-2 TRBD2 CASSTSRISGKSYEQFF TGTGCCAGCAGCACTAGTAGGATTAGCGGGAAGTCTTATGAGCAGTTCTTC
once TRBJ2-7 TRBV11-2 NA CASSLGTPPVGVDEQYF TGTGCCAGCAGCTTAGGGACCCCCCCGGTGGGAGTTGACGAGCAGTACTTC
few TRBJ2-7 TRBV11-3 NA CASSPTTDYEQYF TGTGCCAGCAGCCCAACGACAGACTACGAGCAGTACTTC
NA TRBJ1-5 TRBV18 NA CASSPRSVGVGSNQPQHF TGTGCCAGCTCACCACGGTCAGTCGGGGTCGGGTCCAATCAGCCCCAGCATTTT